This passage covers 21 T cell receptor beta chains from one sample sequenced in a study of metastatic and nonmetastatic thyroid tumors. Through MiXCR, TCRdb re-clonotyped the PCR reads. The sample carries roughly 59,000 clones, 15% to 20% recorded once. Thyroid surgery was preceded by no treatment in any patient. The sample taken for sequencing was blood. These receptors came from a male donor with papillary thyroid cancer or a benign thyroid nodule (not recorded which). Some clones in this sample may be carry-over from other donors' samples.

This clone was found a few times. It may be a read error: a sequence one base away is much more abundant. This sequence joins TRBV5-1 and TRBJ1-4; 12 nucleotides align to TRBD1. With 0 bases clipped from V and 7 bases from J, the junction kept 13 bases outside the gene matches. The CDR3 is made up of 19 amino acids. Germline V gene sequence: CDR1 SGHRS, CDR2 YFSETQ. The CDR3 region is CASSLGVNPGQGAVEKLFF. The CDR3 region has the DNA TGCGCCAGCAGCTTGGGGGTCAATCCGGGACAGGGGGCCGTTGAAAAACTGTTTTTT.

This clone was counted ten times or more. The chain couples TRBV12-3 or TRBV12-4 to TRBJ2-7; D is perhaps TRBD1 (6 bases). The V end was cut by 3 bases, the J end by 7 bases, with 10 bases between. There are 12 residues in the CDR3. The CDR3 bases are TGTGCCAGCAGTTTTCAGGGGTGGGAGCAGTACTTC. Translation: CASSFQGWEQYF.

This clone was detected ten times or more. Other DNA variants within this sample encode the same CDR3. The chain recombines TRBV19 with TRBJ2-3; TRBD2 matches at 10 bases. The germline gives CDR1 LNHDA, CDR2 SQIVND (reference sequence). V was clipped by 2 bases and J by 0 bases; unmatched bases: 8. The CDR3 extends over 18 amino acids. The CDR3 sequence: CASSIRSGRAESTDTQYF. The CDR3 bases are TGTGCCAGTAGTATACGGAGCGGGAGGGCCGAGAGCACAGATACGCAGTATTTT.

At least ten counts were recorded for this clone. V gene TRBV11-2 combines with J gene TRBJ2-2, with TRBD2 matching over 7 bases. This CDR3 has 16 residues. J gave up 2 bases and V 7 bases, and 10 bases lay outside the gene matches. Germline V gene sequence: CDR1 SGHAT, CDR2 FQNNGV. The CDR3: CASTKGQGLNTGELFF. CDR3 nucleotide sequence: TGTGCCAGCACCAAAGGGCAGGGACTAAACACCGGGGAGCTGTTTTTT.

As to this clone: This could be a read error, since a much larger clone is one nucleotide away. The gene calls are TRBV7-8 and TRBJ2-1; TRBD1 matches at 7 bases. Germline V gene sequence: CDR1 SGHVS, CDR2 FQNEAQ. The CDR3 runs 11 residues. J gave up 15 bases and V 5 bases, and 7 bases lay outside the gene matches. CDR3 amino acids: CASSTWDSAFF. The DNA for the CDR3 is TGTGCCAGCAGCACATGGGACAGTGCGTTCTTC.

The table lists this clone with many counts. The chain employs TRBV14 and TRBJ2-1; no reliable D call. Trimming took 0 bases from V and 6 from J, leaving 9 bases between them. The CDR3 covers 14 residues. CDR1 is SGHDN and CDR2 is FVKESK in the germline V gene. The CDR3 region is CASSQDIRTNEQFF. The DNA for the CDR3 is TGTGCCAGCAGCCAAGATATTAGGACCAATGAGCAGTTCTTC. Supplemented by reference TRBV14 and TRBJ2-1, the full variable domain reads EAGVTQFPSHSVIEKGQTVTLRCDPISGHDNLYWYRRVMGKEIKFLLHFVKESKQDESGMPNNRFLAERTGGTYSTLKVQPAELEDSGVYFCASSQDIRTNEQFFGPGTRLTVL.

This clone was seen many times. The chain joins TRBV3-1 to TRBJ2-3; 7 bases fit TRBD1. Germline loops: CDR1 LGHDT, CDR2 YNNKEL (reference sequence). V shed 3 bases, J shed 0 bases, and the junction held 3 bases outside the gene matches. The CDR3 covers 15 residues. In DNA form, the CDR3 reads TGTGCCAGCAGCCATGAGGGGGCCAGCACAGATACGCAGTATTTT. This encodes CASSHEGASTDTQYF.

This clone was seen ten or more times. The chain couples TRBV5-1 to TRBJ1-1; 10 bases are a match to TRBD1. With V trimmed by 0 bases and J by 3 bases, 2 bases remained unmatched. There are 15 residues in the CDR3. Looked up from germline, CDR1 is SGHRS and CDR2 is YFSETQ. The CDR3 protein is CASSLGGTGDTEAFF. The CDR3 DNA reads as TGCGCCAGCAGCTTGGGGGGGACAGGGGACACTGAAGCTTTCTTT.

There are a few counts of this clone. At one end, the junction sequence differs from germline, possibly due to a read error. Different DNA sequences within this sample yield the same CDR3. This chain connects TRBV6-1 to TRBJ1-6; perhaps TRBD1 as D (6 bases). This CDR3 is built from 16 residues. CDR1 is MNHNS, CDR2 SASEGT, per germline. The CDR3 sequence: CASSKAGASYNSPLHF. The CDR3 DNA sequence: TGTGCCAGCAGTAAAGCAGGGGCTTCTTACAATTCACCCCTCCACTTT.

This sequence joins TRBV6-2 or TRBV6-3 and TRBJ1-1; TRBD1 agrees at 9 bases. This CDR3 is 20 amino acids long. CDR1 and CDR2 (germline): MNHEY, SVGEGT. The ends lost 0 bases at V and 0 bases at J; junction bases unmatched: 14. The CDR3 loop reads CASSYSKGTGGSALNTEAFF. CDR3 sequence (DNA): TGTGCCAGCAGTTACTCGAAGGGTACAGGGGGCTCAGCGTTGAACACTGAAGCTTTCTTT.

This clone was seen repeatedly, ten times or more. The chain carries TRBV4-3 and TRBJ1-2, with TRBD1 identical over 7 bases. Per the germline V gene, CDR1 is LGHNA and CDR2 is YSLEER. V dropped 3 bases and J dropped 4; count of bases not matched to a gene: 5. The CDR3 contains 14 residues. CDR3 DNA: TGCGCCAGCAGCCAGGGACAGTCCCTCTATGGCTACACCTTC. Protein product: CASSQGQSLYGYTF.

Only a few counts were recorded for this clone. V gene TRBV10-3 combines with J gene TRBJ1-2; D is unresolved. Germline CDR1 reads ENHRY; CDR2 reads SYGVKD. V was shortened by 6 bases and J by 10 bases, with 15 bases between the two germline ends. The CDR3 runs 12 residues. In nucleotides, the CDR3 is TGTGCCATCAGCAGGACGGCCTATCTCTACACCTTC. Translated, it gives CAISRTAYLYTF.

This chain joins TRBV6-1 and TRBJ2-7, with 7 positions matching TRBD2. V lost 6 bases and J lost 7; bases outside the gene matches: 9. In germline, CDR1 is MNHNS, CDR2 SASEGT. CDR3 length: 13 amino acids. The CDR3 sequence is CASRTGLRCEQYV. CDR3 nucleotide sequence: TGTGCCAGCAGAACGGGACTAAGGTGTGAGCAGTACGTC.

The chain has TRBV20-1 and TRBJ2-7, with D hard to call. In germline, CDR1 is DFQATT, CDR2 SNEGSKA (reference sequence). Trimming pared 5 bases from V and 0 bases from J, leaving 17 bases between. The CDR3 runs 15 residues. CDR3 region: CSARTPATSSYEQYF. The CDR3 coding sequence is TGCAGTGCTCGAACTCCAGCGACCAGCTCCTACGAGCAGTACTTC.

This clone was counted many times. The V call is TRBV27, the J call TRBJ1-2; D gene unclear. The CDR3 is 13 amino acids. Germline V gene lookup returns CDR1 MNHEY and CDR2 SMNVEV (reference sequence). V gave up 5 bases and J gave up 7 bases, with 14 bases separating them. Here the CDR3 DNA reads TGTGCCAGCAGTCCACAGACATTGGGTGGCTACACCTTC. Translation gives CASSPQTLGGYTF.

This clone was found many times. The chain employs TRBV30 and TRBJ1-1; D is uncertain. This CDR3 has 13 residues. CDR1 is GTSNPN and CDR2 is SVGIG in the germline V gene (reference sequence). Trimming stripped 0 bases from V and 4 bases from J, with 9 bases between. Here the CDR3 reads CAWSVGGSTEAFF. CDR3 coding DNA: TGTGCCTGGAGTGTAGGAGGGAGCACTGAAGCTTTCTTT.

This clone showed up many times. This sequence joins TRBV20-1 and TRBJ2-1, with TRBD2 matching 8 bases. The CDR3 spans 15 residues. The V gene end was trimmed by 0 bases and the J gene end by 9 bases; junction bases not matched to a gene: 10. CDR1 is DFQATT and CDR2 is SNEGSKA in the germline V gene (reference sequence). As DNA, the CDR3 is TGCAGTGCTAGAGATCTTAAGCGGGAGCCCTTTGAGCAGTTCTTC. Protein product: CSARDLKREPFEQFF.

The table lists this clone with many counts. The chain combines TRBV19 with TRBJ1-5; no clear D gene. Per germline, CDR1 LNHDA and CDR2 SQIVND (reference sequence). The CDR3 consists of 13 residues. Trimming stripped 3 bases from V and 5 bases from J, with 8 bases between. This chain's CDR3 is CASSIWGDQPQHF. CDR3 nucleotides: TGTGCCAGTAGTATTTGGGGAGATCAGCCCCAGCATTTT.

This clone was seen many times. The CDR3 region has the DNA TGTGCCAGCAGCTGGGGCGGGTTTGCAACTAATGAAAAACTGTTTTTT. Translating gives CASSWGGFATNEKLFF. J is TRBJ1-4 and V is TRBV28; D may be TRBD1 (5 bases). The CDR3 extends over 16 amino acids. Germline V gene lookup returns CDR1 MDHEN and CDR2 SYDVKM. Between the trimmed V and J ends, which lost 6 bases and 0 bases, there was a span of 14 bases.

This clone was detected ten times or more. The V gene is TRBV20-1, the J gene TRBJ2-1, with 13 bases that match TRBD2. Trimming took 5 bases from V and 3 from J; bases not matched to a gene: 4. Germline CDR1 and CDR2: DFQATT and SNEGSKA (reference sequence). This CDR3 spans 15 amino acids. Written as DNA, the CDR3 is TGCAGTGCTGGAGGACTAGCGGGGGTCTACAATGAGCAGTTCTTC. Its protein is CSAGGLAGVYNEQFF.

This clone was detected only a few times. The chain combines TRBV11-2 with TRBJ2-7; D tentatively reads TRBD1 or TRBD2 (5 bases each). This CDR3 has 15 amino acids. Germline V CDR1 and CDR2: SGHAT, FQNNGV. Trimming took 4 bases from V and 3 from J, leaving 16 bases between them. The CDR3 DNA reads TGTGCCAGCAGCTCAGCCGGGGCACACCTCTACGAGCAGTACTTC. This codes for CASSSAGAHLYEQYF.